This T cell receptor beta chain was observed in a study of blood T cell repertoires in COVID-19. Study-level information: T cells, B-cell-depleted T cells, or PBMCs provided the cDNA or gDNA that served as material.

There are a few counts of this clone. The CDR3 sequence is 13 residues long. The J segment lost 2 bases and the V segment lost 5 bases, leaving 3 bases of the junction unmatched. CDR1 and CDR2 from the germline V gene are SEHNR and FQNEAQ (reference sequence). In the authors' workflow: Researchers report that nucleated cell counts were estimated from reference gene primer amplification. TCRdb keeps only in-frame clones here, not all; method: immunoSEQ multiplex PCR. That table is the source of V, J and clone size, and D and trimming were worked out from the DNA. The table has about 34,000 clones, roughly 78% seen once.

The chain links TRBV7-9 to TRBJ2-7; 7 bases fit TRBD1. The TCR originated in a woman in her sixties or seventies with acute or convalescent COVID-19. The specimen was peripheral blood. This CDR3 reads CASSTGTAYEQYF. Written as DNA, the CDR3 is TGTGCCAGCAGCACGGGGACAGCCTACGAGCAGTACTTC.